This entry is about one TCR beta chain. The data were taken from a study of shared clonotypes between healthy human individuals. This CDR3 has 14 amino acids. Trimming took off 4 bases at V and 0 bases at J, with 10 bases between the two ends. Looked up from germline, CDR1 is SGHKS and CDR2 is YYEKEE (reference sequence). Sequencing used immunoSEQ multiplex PCR; TCRdb keeps in-frame clones, though not all of them. The table includes a few million clones, approximately 92% detected once. The chain combines TRBV5-5 with TRBJ1-2; D gene ambiguous. The sequence was collected from a man aged 18 to 30 in good health. The specimen was naive CD4+ T cells sorted from blood. Subset denoted: CD45RA+ positively selected. CDR3 amino acids: CASSAGPPNYGYTF. For the CDR3, the DNA is TGTGCCAGCAGCGCGGGTCCCCCTAACTATGGCTACACCTTC.